This section outlines one T cell receptor (beta chain) sequence together with its context. Sequencing used immunoSEQ multiplex PCR; TCRdb keeps in-frame clones, though not all of them. The table has 110,000 to 150,000 clones, 80% seen once; the top ten hold approximately 3.5%. The sample belongs to a study of blood T cell repertoires in COVID-19. Study as a whole: The United States, Italy and Spain provided the acute and convalescent COVID-19 samples.

This CDR3 is built from 15 residues. The ends lost 4 bases at V and 2 bases at J; junction bases unmatched: 5. The germline gives CDR1 SEHNR, CDR2 FQNEAQ (reference sequence). The chain links TRBV7-9 to TRBJ2-1; 7 bases align to TRBD1. This clonotype was sampled from a man aged 70-80 years who had recovered from COVID-19. Sequences were obtained from peripheral blood. The CDR3 loop is CASSSIQGPYNEQFF. The CDR3 nucleotides are TGTGCCAGCAGCTCCATACAGGGGCCCTACAATGAGCAGTTCTTC.